This TCR beta chain was profiled in a study of control samples from healthy donors and cancer patients. The CDR3 has 14 amino acids. V was pared by 5 bases and J by 4 bases, with 14 bases between. CDR1 MNHEY and CDR2 SVGAGI come from the germline V gene. Some clones are missing from TCRdb's copy, which holds only in-frame ones; the method was immunoSEQ multiplex PCR. This sample yields about 120,000 clones, of which over 75% are seen a single time; approximately 1% belongs to the top ten. The receptor comes from a woman aged 45-59 years with colorectal cancer. Material: PBMCs. The rearrangement links TRBV6-5 to TRBJ1-2; unclear D gene. The DNA of the CDR3 is TGTGCCAGCAGTCGGCAGCCCCTCGGCTATGGCTACACCTTC. Translation gives CASSRQPLGYGYTF.